The 7 T cell receptor beta chains listed next were all sequenced from one sample in a study of OX40 agonist ivuxolimab in advanced cancers. Using immunoSEQ multiplex PCR, the repertoire was profiled, and TCRdb retains in-frame clones only, with some absent. The table lists around 58,000 clones, about 87% of them singletons. Sample: CD4+ or CD8+ T cells sorted from blood, taken in a trial of the OX40 agonist ivuxolimab. These TCRs come from an adult with an advanced solid tumor such as melanoma, head and neck, liver or kidney cancer.

The chain employs TRBV2 and TRBJ2-1; D is uncertain. Trimming removed 7 bases at V and 6 bases at J, with 7 bases between. Germline loops: CDR1 SNHLY, CDR2 FYNNEI. The CDR3 totals 11 residues. CDR3 amino acids: CASTTSNEQFF. The CDR3 DNA is TGTGCCAGCACCACCTCCAATGAGCAGTTCTTC.

The J gene is TRBJ1-3, the V gene TRBV7-8, with D possibly matching TRBD1 (6 bases). CDR3 size: 17 residues. Germline loops: CDR1 SGHVS, CDR2 FQNEAQ. V lost 5 bases, J lost 0 bases, and 17 bases lay in between. CDR3 in DNA: TGTGCCAGCAGCCTTCGGACAGCGGGACCCTCTGGAAACACCATATATTTT. Translation: CASSLRTAGPSGNTIYF.

The rearrangement joins TRBV7-2 to TRBJ2-5; D is possibly TRBD1 (7 bases). V was clipped by 4 bases and J by 5 bases, with 14 bases between them. Germline CDR1 is SGHTA and CDR2 is FQGNSA. The CDR3 has 14 amino acids. CDR3 sequence: CASSSQTGRETQYF. DNA for the CDR3: TGTGCCAGCAGCTCCCAGACAGGGAGGGAGACCCAGTACTTC. Complete variable domain (other parts from reference TRBV7-2 and TRBJ2-5): GAGVSQSPSNKVTEKGKDVELRCDPISGHTALYWYRQSLGQGLEFLIYFQGNSAPDKSGLPSDRFSAERTGGSVSTLTIQRTQQEDSAVYLCASSSQTGRETQYFGPGTRLLVL.

The chain combines TRBV5-4 with TRBJ2-7; D unclear. V shed 1 base and J shed 3 bases, with 14 bases lying between them. CDR1 and CDR2 from the germline V gene are SGHNT and YYREEE (reference sequence). The CDR3 is 15 amino acids. The CDR3 bases are TGTGCCAGCAGCTTGTTTCCGTACCCCCACTACGAGCAGTACTTC. It translates to CASSLFPYPHYEQYF.

This clone was seen a handful of times. The chain joins TRBV9 to TRBJ2-7; the D is unclear. The CDR3 length is 14 residues. V shed 0 bases and J shed 2 bases, with 9 bases lying between them. The germline V gene encodes CDR1 SGDLS and CDR2 YYNGEE. The CDR3: CASSVDAVPYEQYF. DNA for the CDR3: TGTGCCAGCAGCGTAGATGCGGTTCCCTACGAGCAGTACTTC.

This chain links TRBV6-5 with TRBJ1-3; 7 bases line up with TRBD1. The CDR3 totals 15 residues. CDR1 and CDR2 (germline): MNHEY, SVGAGI. V trimming: 6 bases; J trimming: 2 bases; junction bases outside the gene matches: 7. Here the CDR3 DNA reads TGTGCCAGCAGACCCGACAGGGTCCCTGGAAACACCATATATTTT. Encoded protein: CASRPDRVPGNTIYF.

This chain uses TRBV7-9 with TRBJ1-2, with D perhaps TRBD1 (5 bases). Germline-derived CDR1 and CDR2 are SEHNR and FQNEAQ (reference sequence). This CDR3 is 14 amino acids long. The ends were cut back, 4 bases at V and 2 bases at J, with 11 bases in the middle. The DNA of the CDR3 is TGTGCCAGCAGCTCTGGGGCAGGGAACTATGGCTACACCTTC. Translating it yields CASSSGAGNYGYTF.